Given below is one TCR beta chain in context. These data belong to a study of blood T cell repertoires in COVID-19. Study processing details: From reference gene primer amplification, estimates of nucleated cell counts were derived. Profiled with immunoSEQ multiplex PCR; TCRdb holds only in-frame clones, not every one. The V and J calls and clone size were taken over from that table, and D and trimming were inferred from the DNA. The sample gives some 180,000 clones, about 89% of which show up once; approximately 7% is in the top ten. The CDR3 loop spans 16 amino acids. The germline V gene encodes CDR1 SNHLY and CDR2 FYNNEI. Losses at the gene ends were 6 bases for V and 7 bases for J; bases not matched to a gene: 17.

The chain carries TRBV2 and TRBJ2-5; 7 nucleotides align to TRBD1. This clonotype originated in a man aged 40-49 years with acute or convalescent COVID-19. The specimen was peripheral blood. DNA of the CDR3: TGTGCCAGCAGCGCACGAGGGGGCCTAGGTTCGTTGACCCAGTACTTC. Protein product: CASSARGGLGSLTQYF.